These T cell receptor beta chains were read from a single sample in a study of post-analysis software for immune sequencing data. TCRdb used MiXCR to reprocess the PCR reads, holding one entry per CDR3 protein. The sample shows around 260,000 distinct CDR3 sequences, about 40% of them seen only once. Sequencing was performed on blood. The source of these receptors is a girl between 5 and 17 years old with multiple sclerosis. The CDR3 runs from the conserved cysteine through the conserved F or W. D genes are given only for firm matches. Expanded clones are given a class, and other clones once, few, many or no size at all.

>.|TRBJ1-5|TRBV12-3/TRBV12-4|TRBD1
CASSPGQFQPQHF
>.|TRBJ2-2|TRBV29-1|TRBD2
CSIAGTSGNPGELFF
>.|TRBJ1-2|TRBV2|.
CASSEIQEDGYTF
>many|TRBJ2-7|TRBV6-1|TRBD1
CASSEAWARGNEQYF
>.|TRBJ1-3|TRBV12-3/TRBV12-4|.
CASSPRPGHSGNTIYF
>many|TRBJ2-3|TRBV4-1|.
CASSQVSGYDGSTDTQYF
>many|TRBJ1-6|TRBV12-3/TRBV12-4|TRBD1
CASRSTGPVSPLHF
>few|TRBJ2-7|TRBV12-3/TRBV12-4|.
CASSLAPVGNEQYF
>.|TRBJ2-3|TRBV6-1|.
CASSESAGATDTQYF
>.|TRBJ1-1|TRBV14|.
CASSQGRGSEAFF
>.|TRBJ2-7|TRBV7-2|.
CASSLGGASYEQYF
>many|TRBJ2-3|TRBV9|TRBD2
CASSGALVGGLFRTDTQYF
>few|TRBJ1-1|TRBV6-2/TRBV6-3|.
CASSYSGPTEAFF
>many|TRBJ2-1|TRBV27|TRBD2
CASSLAAGDSYNEQFF
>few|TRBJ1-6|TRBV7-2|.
CASSYSLGARSPLHF
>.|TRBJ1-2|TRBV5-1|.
CASRGEGVAPYGYTF
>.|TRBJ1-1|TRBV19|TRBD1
CASRTDRERMNTEAFF
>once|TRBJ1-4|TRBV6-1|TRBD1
CASSRQGFEKLFF
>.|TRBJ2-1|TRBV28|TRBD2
CASTPQAGVRNEQFF
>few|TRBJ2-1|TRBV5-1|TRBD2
CASSFRTSGKGSSYNEQFF
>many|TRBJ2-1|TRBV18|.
CASSPSEGGFNNEQFF
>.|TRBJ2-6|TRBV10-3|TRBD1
CAISAGQASSGANVLTF
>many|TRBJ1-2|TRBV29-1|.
CSVEGTEGYTF
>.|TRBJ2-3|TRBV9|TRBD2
CASSGGTSGRDTDTQYF
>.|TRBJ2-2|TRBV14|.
CASSHREAPPGELFF
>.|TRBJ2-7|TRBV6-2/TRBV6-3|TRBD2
CASSYSTSGSREQYF
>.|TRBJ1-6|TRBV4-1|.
CASSQEGGGGYPLHF
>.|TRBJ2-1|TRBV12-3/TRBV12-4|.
CASRLGINGQFF
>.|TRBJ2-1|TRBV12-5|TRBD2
CASAPSGGLYNEQFF
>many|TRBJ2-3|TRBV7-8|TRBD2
CASSLAPSGGADTQYF
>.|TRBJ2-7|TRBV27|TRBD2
CASSFGLAGSYEQYF
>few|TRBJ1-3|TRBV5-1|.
CASATGNTIYF
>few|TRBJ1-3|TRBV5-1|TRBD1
CASSRTGNLLSGNTIYF
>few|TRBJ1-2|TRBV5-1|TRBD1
CASSRDRGTGGYTF
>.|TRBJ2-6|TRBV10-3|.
CAISEYRAGANVLTF
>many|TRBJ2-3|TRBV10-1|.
CASSESPPSQQVDTQYF
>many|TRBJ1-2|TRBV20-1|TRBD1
CSAIITGTGAWGYTF
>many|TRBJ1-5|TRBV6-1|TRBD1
CASSPQGVSNQPQHF
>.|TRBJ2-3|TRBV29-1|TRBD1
CSVGPGQGMADTQYF
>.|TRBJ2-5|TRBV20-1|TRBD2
CSAPHWTSGQETQYF
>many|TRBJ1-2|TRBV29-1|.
CSVETGDGYTF
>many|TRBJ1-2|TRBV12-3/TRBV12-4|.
CASSLYSPGGDGYTF
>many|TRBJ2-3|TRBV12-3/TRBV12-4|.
CASSSSGFRFPTDTQYF
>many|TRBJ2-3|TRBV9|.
CASSVQGPPGAIDTQYF
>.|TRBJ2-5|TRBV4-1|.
CASSQEEGQLKTQYF
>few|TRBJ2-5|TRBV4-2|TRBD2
CASSQAASGNQETQYF
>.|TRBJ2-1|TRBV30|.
CAWSPGWSYNEQFF
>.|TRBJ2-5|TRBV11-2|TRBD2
CASSSTSGIRYNGQYF
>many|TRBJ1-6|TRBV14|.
CASSQEVWNSPLHF
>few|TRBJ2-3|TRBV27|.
CASSLSRPDTQYF
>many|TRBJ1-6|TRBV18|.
CASSRGSGGPDSPLHF
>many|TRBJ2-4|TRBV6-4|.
CASSVGGLAKNIQYF
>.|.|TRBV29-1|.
CSFRDGGETQYF
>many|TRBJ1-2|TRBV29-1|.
CSVEREDYGYTF
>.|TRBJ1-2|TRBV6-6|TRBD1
CASNLRDRAGYTF
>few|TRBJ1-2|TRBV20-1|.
CSARVEQIYGDTF
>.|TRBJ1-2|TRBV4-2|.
CASSPRGENYGYTF